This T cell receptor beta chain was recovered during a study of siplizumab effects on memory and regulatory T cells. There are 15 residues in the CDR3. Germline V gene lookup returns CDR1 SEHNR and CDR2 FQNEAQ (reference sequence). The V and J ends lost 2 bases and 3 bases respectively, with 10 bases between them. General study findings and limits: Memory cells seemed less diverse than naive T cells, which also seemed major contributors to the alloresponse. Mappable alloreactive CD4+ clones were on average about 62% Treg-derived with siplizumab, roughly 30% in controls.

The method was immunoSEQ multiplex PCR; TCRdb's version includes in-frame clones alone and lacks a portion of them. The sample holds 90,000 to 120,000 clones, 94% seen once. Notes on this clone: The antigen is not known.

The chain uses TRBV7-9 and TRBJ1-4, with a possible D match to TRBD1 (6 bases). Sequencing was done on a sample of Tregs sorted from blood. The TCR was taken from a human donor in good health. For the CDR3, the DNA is TGTGCCAGCAGCTTATATGGGACACCTAATGAAAAACTGTTTTTT. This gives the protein CASSLYGTPNEKLFF.